The rows below give T cell receptor beta chains drawn from one sample of a study of T cell repertoires in cytomegalovirus infection. From the reads, TCRdb called clonotypes with MiXCR, one entry per CDR3 protein. The table lists around 550,000 distinct CDR3 sequences, 26% of them singletons. The sample taken for sequencing was PBMCs. The receptors derive from a human donor in good health (CMV status not recorded). Some clones in this sample may be carry-over from other donors' samples. Both conserved end residues are part of each CDR3. A D gene is named only where the DNA matches it firmly. Size is omitted from some rows. Given values are once, few, many or a class for expanded clones.

j_call d_call clone_size v_call cdr3_nt cdr3_aa
TRBJ2-2 TRBD2 few TRBV20-1 TGCAGTGCGCCATTTCTAGCGGGAGTGGTGACCGGGGAGCTGTTTTTT CSAPFLAGVVTGELFF
TRBJ2-5 NA few TRBV7-2 TGTGCCAGCAGCTTATTATCCGGCCAAGAGACCCAGTACTTC CASSLLSGQETQYF
TRBJ2-1 NA NA TRBV12-5 TGTGCTAGTGGTCCTACCGGCCCCGGGTCCAATGAGCAGTTCTTC CASGPTGPGSNEQFF
TRBJ2-1 TRBD2 NA TRBV11-2 TGTGCCAGCAGCTTAGGAGGAGGAGCGGGAGGGCTAAACAATGAGCAGTTCTTC CASSLGGGAGGLNNEQFF
TRBJ2-7 TRBD2 NA TRBV7-9 TGTGCCAGCAGCGTAACTAGCGGGAACCCCTACGAGCAGTACTTC CASSVTSGNPYEQYF
TRBJ2-4 TRBD2 NA TRBV11-1 TGTGCCAGCAGCTTCTCGCGGGAGGGCATTGTTGAAAACATTCAGTACTTC CASSFSREGIVENIQYF
TRBJ1-1 NA NA TRBV28 TGTGCCAGCAGCCCCCACGGGAGGGGAATCACTGAAGCTTTCTTT CASSPHGRGITEAFF
TRBJ2-2 NA NA TRBV2 TGTGCCAGCAAATACACCGGGGAGCTGTTTTTT CASKYTGELFF
TRBJ2-7 TRBD1 NA TRBV30 TGTGCCTGGAGTGGGGACAGGGCCTACGAGCAGTACTTC CAWSGDRAYEQYF
TRBJ2-7 TRBD2 NA TRBV29-1 TGCAGTTTTAGGGGACTAGCGGACTACGAGCAGTACTTC CSFRGLADYEQYF
TRBJ1-1 TRBD1 few TRBV6-2/TRBV6-3 TGTGCCAGCAGTGAGACAGGGAGTTTTGTATTCACTGAAGCTTTCTTT CASSETGSFVFTEAFF
TRBJ1-6 NA few TRBV7-2 TGTGCCAGCAGCTTACGGGTGGAGAATTCACCCCTCCACTTT CASSLRVENSPLHF
TRBJ1-4 NA few TRBV18 TGTGCCAGCTCACCCCTCAGGCGCAACGGAGATGAAAAACTGTTTTTT CASSPLRRNGDEKLFF
TRBJ2-5 NA many TRBV7-2 TGTGCCAGCAGCCGCGGGACGGCGGTGGGGGAGACCCAGTACTTC CASSRGTAVGETQYF
TRBJ1-5 NA many TRBV12-3/TRBV12-4 TGTGCCAGCAGTCCTGTTCAGGGCAGCAATCAGCCCCAGCATTTT CASSPVQGSNQPQHF
TRBJ2-7 NA few TRBV28 TGTGCCAGCAGCCCCTCAGGAACCCCCACCTACGAGCAGTACTTC CASSPSGTPTYEQYF
TRBJ1-1 NA NA TRBV6-2/TRBV6-3 TGTGCCAGCGCCCCCCCCCCAGGGTTGGGCACTGAAGCTTTCTTT CASAPPPGLGTEAFF
TRBJ1-5 NA many TRBV7-2 TGTGCCAGCAGCCCCAGGGGCGGCAATCAGCCCCAGCATTTT CASSPRGGNQPQHF
TRBJ1-5 TRBD1 NA TRBV27 TGTGCCAGCAGTCACCGACAGGGGGTAAATCTTAGCAATCAGCCCCAGCATTTT CASSHRQGVNLSNQPQHF
TRBJ1-2 TRBD1 NA TRBV6-2/TRBV6-3 TGTGCCAGCAGGAAACGGGACAGGAAAGGCTACACCTTC CASRKRDRKGYTF
TRBJ2-1 NA once TRBV4-3 TGCGCCAGCAGCCAAGATTTAGGCAGGGGTTTTTCGTACAATGAGCAGTTCTTC CASSQDLGRGFSYNEQFF
TRBJ2-2 NA few TRBV10-3 TGTGCCATCAGTGAAGTTACCGTGAACACCGGGGAGCTGTTTTTT CAISEVTVNTGELFF